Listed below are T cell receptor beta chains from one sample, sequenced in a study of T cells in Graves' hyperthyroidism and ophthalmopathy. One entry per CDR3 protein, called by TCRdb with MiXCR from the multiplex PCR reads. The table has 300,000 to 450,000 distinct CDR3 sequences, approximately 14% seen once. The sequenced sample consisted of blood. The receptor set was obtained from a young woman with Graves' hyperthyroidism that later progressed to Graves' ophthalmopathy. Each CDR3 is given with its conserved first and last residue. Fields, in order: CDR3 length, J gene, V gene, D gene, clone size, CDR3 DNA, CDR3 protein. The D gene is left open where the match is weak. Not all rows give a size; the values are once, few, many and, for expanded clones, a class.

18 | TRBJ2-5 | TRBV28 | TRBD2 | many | TGTGCCAGCAGTTACTCGGCGACTAGCGGGAGGGCCAGGGAGACCCAGTACTTC | CASSYSATSGRARETQYF
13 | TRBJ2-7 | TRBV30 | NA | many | TGTGCCTGGAGTGTTCACAGGGACCACGAGCAGTACTTC | CAWSVHRDHEQYF
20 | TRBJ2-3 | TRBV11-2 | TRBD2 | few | TGTGCCAGCAGCTTAGGGATAGCGGGATTAACATTAAGGCCCACAGATACGCAGTATTTT | CASSLGIAGLTLRPTDTQYF
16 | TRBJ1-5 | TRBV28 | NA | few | TGTGCCAGCAGTTTAGTCGACAGCTATAGCAATCAGCCCCAGCATTTT | CASSLVDSYSNQPQHF
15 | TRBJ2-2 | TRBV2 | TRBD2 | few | TGTGCCAGCAGTTTAAAGAGCGGGAATGCCGGGGAGCTGTTTTTT | CASSLKSGNAGELFF
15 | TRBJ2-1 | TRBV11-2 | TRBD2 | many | TGTGCCAGCAGCTTCGGGACTAGCTCCTACAATGAGCAGTTCTTC | CASSFGTSSYNEQFF
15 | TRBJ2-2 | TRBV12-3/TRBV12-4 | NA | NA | TGTGCCAGCAGGTCCCTAGGGCTGCCCACCGGGGAGCTGTTTTTT | CASRSLGLPTGELFF
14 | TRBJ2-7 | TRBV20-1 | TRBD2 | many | TGCAGTGCAGAGAAGCGGGAGAGCTCCTACGAGCAGTACTTC | CSAEKRESSYEQYF
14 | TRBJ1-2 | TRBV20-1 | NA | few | TGCAGTGCTAGAGTCGAGGGGCGGGACTATGGCTACACCTTC | CSARVEGRDYGYTF
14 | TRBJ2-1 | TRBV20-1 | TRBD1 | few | TGCAGTGCTGCAGACAGGGTTTTTTACAATGAGCAGTTCTTC | CSAADRVFYNEQFF
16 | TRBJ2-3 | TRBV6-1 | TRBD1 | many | TGTGCCAGCAGTGGGGTGGGACAGGACAACACAGATACGCAGTATTTT | CASSGVGQDNTDTQYF
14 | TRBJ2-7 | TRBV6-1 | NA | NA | TGTGCCAGCCACCTGAACCTTGGCTCCTACGAGCAGTACTTC | CASHLNLGSYEQYF
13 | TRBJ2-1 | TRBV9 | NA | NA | TGTGCCAGCACCCCGGACAGTTACAATGAGCAGTTCTTC | CASTPDSYNEQFF
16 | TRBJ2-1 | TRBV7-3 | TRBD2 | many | TGTGCCAGCAGCTTATCCGGGACTAGCGGTTACAATGAGCAGTTCTTC | CASSLSGTSGYNEQFF
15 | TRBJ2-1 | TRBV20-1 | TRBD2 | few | TGCAGTGCTAGGACGGAGCGGGAGGGGGTCAATGAGCAGTTCTTC | CSARTEREGVNEQFF
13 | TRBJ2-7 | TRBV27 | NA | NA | TGTGCCAGCAGAATCCCGGGCTCCCCGGAGCAGTACTTC | CASRIPGSPEQYF
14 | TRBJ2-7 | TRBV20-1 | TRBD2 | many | TGCAGTGCACGCACCGGGAGGGTATCCTACGAGCAGTACTTC | CSARTGRVSYEQYF
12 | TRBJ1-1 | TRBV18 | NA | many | TGTGCCAGCTCACCACCCTCAGGTGAAGCTTTCTTT | CASSPPSGEAFF
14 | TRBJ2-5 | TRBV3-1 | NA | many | TGTGCCAGCAGCGAGACAGGGGAGGGGGAGACCCAGTACTTC | CASSETGEGETQYF
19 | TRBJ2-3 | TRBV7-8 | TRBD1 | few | TGTGCCAGCAGCTTAGTCCCGACCGGGGCTCCAACAGGGGGAGATACGCAGTATTTT | CASSLVPTGAPTGGDTQYF
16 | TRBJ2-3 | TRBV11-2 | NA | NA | TGTGCCAGCAGCTCAGAAGACGGGGTTAGCGCAGATACGCAGTATTTT | CASSSEDGVSADTQYF
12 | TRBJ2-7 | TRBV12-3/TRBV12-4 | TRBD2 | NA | TGTGCCAGCAGTCCTAGCGGCTACGAGCGGTACTTC | CASSPSGYERYF
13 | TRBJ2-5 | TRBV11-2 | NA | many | TGTGCCAGCAGCTTAGCCCCCCCAGAGACCCAGTACTTC | CASSLAPPETQYF